This T cell receptor beta chain was retrieved from a study of CXCR3-negative and CXCR3-positive naive CD8 T cells. TRB cDNA libraries were made by UMI-labeled 5' RACE. TCRdb reprocessed the 5' RACE reads and keeps a single row for each CDR3 protein, giving no DNA. This sample's table has 55,000 to 75,000 distinct CDR3 sequences. Study outcomes and limitations: Hydrophobicity of TRB CDR3s was greater in CXCR3-positive naive cells than in CXCR3-negative naive cells. Comparably high diversity was seen in both naive subsets, and much lower diversity in memory CD8+ cells.

Turning to this clonotype: Its antigen is currently unknown.

The sample consisted of naive CXCR3+ CD8+ T cells from blood. The subset is: CD45RO-CCR7+CD27+CD95- naive CD8+ T cells expressing CXCR3 (TNR3+). This clonotype was sampled from a human donor in good health. Some clones in this sample may be carry-over from other donors' samples.

The CDR3 spells CASSQASGSRSYEQYF. This rearrangement joins TRBV7-8 to TRBJ2-7; TCRdb selects TRBD1, and the lack of DNA leaves this call unchecked. CDR3 length equals 16 residues. Germline V gene lookup returns CDR1 SGHVS and CDR2 FQNEAQ.